What follows is one T cell receptor beta chain and its context. The sample is drawn from a study of blood T cell repertoires in COVID-19. About the study: The United States, Italy and Spain provided the acute and convalescent COVID-19 samples. The analysed material was cDNA or gDNA that came from T cells, B-cell-depleted T cells, or PBMCs.

Source study methods: By means of reference gene primer amplification, nucleated cell counts were estimated. Here immunoSEQ multiplex PCR was the method, and the copy in TCRdb shows in-frame clones only, minus some. Clone size and V and J calls were adopted from that table, with D and trimming inferred from the DNA. In the table there are about 130,000 clones, about 91% of which are singletons. Trimming pared 2 bases from V and 7 bases from J, leaving 21 bases between. This CDR3 region has 17 residues. Per germline, CDR1 MNHEY and CDR2 SVGEGT. The sequenced material came from peripheral blood. The receptor was derived from a middle-aged man with acute or convalescent COVID-19. The J gene is TRBJ2-1, the V gene TRBV6-2 or TRBV6-3, with D possibly being TRBD1 (6 bases). In DNA form, the CDR3 reads TGTGCCAGCAGTTACCGGCCAACAGGGTCGCCTAGGAATGAGCAGTTCTTC. Translation: CASSYRPTGSPRNEQFF.